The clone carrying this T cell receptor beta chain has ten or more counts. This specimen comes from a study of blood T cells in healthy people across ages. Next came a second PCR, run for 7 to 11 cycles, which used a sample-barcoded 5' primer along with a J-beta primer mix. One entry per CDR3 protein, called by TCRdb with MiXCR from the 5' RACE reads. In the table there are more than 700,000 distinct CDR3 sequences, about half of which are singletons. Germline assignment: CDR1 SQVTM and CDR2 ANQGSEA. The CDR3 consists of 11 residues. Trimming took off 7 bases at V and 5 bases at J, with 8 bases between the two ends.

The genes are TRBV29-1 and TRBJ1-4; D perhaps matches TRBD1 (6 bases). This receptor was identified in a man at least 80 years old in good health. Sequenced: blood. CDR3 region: CSGTVNEKLFF. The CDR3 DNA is TGCAGCGGGACAGTGAATGAAAAACTGTTTTTT.